The present T cell receptor beta chain was sequenced within a study of blood T cell repertoires in COVID-19 (TCRdb year 2020). Some background on the complete study: Samples covering the acute and convalescent phases of COVID-19 were provided by collaborators in the United States, Italy and Spain. The prospective study material was composed of cDNA or gDNA derived from T cells, B-cell-depleted T cells, or PBMCs. Deeply sampled blood TCRbeta repertoires from subjects exposed to, actively infected with, or recovered from COVID-19 were included in the dataset. The repertoires were released in a freely available public database meant as a resource for research on the immune response to SARS-CoV-2. Samples were obtained from the ongoing ImmuneRACE study (first 160 participants) and from about 1,300 subjects provided by 6 global collaborators. Sample metadata almost always included a de-identified subject ID, COVID-19 status, age in years and sex. Where HLA class I and class II types were available, the types were taken from metadata supplied by the sample provider, not from assay-based typing.

Inclusive of the bounding cysteine and phenylalanine, the CDR3 is 13 residues long. The DNA shown is the 39-base CDR3, in frame from base 1. The junction carries 6 bases between V and J, which are trimmed by 1 base and 3 bases respectively. Reading the germline V gene gives CDR1 SGHVS and CDR2 FQNEAQ. The paper's findings and limits, for the study overall: How much clinical and demographic metadata was included differed by source and by participant, and the metadata was provided uncurated.

Participants in the prospective study were aged about 18 to 95 years, lived in 20 to 30 United States geographic areas, and enrolled through a virtual design. To assign participants to cohorts, the prospective study relied on clinical history that participants themselves reported in a screening survey and a study questionnaire. For ImmuneRACE Cohort 3, a participant was defined as recovered based on two consecutive negative NP/OP PCR tests, clearance by a healthcare professional, or resolution of symptoms. Mobile phlebotomists in the prospective study collected whole blood, serum and a nasopharyngeal or oropharyngeal swab from every participant. Additional blood draws and questionnaires over an approximately 2-month period could optionally be provided by prospective study participants. Prospective study blood samples were shipped either frozen or at room temperature before DNA extraction. TCRbeta CDR3 regions were amplified from genomic DNA by means of the immunoSEQ Assay, a bias-controlled multiplex PCR. Per the authors' processing: The number of nucleated cells in each sample was estimated from the amplification of reference gene primers within the assay. To quantify the absolute abundance of each unique TCRbeta CDR3 rearrangement, sequence reads were collapsed and filtered. For each sample, productive Simpson clonality was calculated as the square root of Simpson's diversity index across productive rearrangements. This is the immuneACCESS table as TCRdb keeps it, with only in-frame sequences that have V and J called. A part of the clones is gone; compared with another copy, unresolved V genes explain less than half, and the rest is unexplained. The V and J calls and clone size were taken over from that table, and D and trimming were inferred from the DNA. The sample has 490,000 or so clones on record, 88% of them singletons. Roughly 1.9% of the sample is held by the ten biggest clonotypes.

On this clone: The specificity of this receptor is unknown. No base qualities exist here, and no much larger clone lies one base off it.

This clonotype was obtained from a woman aged 40 to 50 who had recovered from COVID-19. The sequencing input was PBMCs or T cells enriched from blood (not recorded which). The V and J segments used are TRBV7-8 and TRBJ1-1; TRBD1 is perhaps the D gene, given 5 matching bases. This receptor carries the CDR3 CASSLGGDTEAFF. The DNA sequence reads TGTGCCAGCAGCTTAGGGGGGGACACTGAAGCTTTCTTT.